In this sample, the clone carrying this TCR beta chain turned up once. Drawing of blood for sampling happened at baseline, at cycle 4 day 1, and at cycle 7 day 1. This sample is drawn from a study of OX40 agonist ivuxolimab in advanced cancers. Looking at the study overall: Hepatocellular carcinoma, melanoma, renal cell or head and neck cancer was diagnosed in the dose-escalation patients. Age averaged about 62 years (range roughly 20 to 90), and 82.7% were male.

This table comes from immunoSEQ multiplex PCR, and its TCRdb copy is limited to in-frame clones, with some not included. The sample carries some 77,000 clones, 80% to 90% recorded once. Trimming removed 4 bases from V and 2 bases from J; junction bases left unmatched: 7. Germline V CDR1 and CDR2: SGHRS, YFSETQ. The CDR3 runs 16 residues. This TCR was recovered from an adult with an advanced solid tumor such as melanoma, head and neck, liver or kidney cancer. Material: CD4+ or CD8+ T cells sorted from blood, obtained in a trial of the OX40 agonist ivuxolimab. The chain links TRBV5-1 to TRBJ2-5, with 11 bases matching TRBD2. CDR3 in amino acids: CASSGGLADHQETQYF. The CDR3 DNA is TGCGCCAGCAGCGGGGGACTAGCGGACCATCAAGAGACCCAGTACTTC.